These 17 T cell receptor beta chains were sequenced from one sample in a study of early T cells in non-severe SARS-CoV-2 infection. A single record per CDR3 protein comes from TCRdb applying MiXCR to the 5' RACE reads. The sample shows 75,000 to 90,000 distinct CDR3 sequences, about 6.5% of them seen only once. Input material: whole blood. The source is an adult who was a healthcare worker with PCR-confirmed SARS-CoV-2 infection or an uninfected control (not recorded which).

CDR3 sequence: CSALPTGGATDTQYF. Here the CDR3 DNA reads TGCAGTGCTCTTCCAACTGGGGGGGCCACAGATACGCAGTATTTT. The V and J genes are TRBV20-1 and TRBJ2-3; a weak D match, TRBD2 (7 bases). The ends were cut back, 5 bases at V and 2 bases at J, with 17 bases in the middle. The germline V gene encodes CDR1 DFQATT and CDR2 SNEGSKA (reference sequence). CDR3 size: 15 residues.

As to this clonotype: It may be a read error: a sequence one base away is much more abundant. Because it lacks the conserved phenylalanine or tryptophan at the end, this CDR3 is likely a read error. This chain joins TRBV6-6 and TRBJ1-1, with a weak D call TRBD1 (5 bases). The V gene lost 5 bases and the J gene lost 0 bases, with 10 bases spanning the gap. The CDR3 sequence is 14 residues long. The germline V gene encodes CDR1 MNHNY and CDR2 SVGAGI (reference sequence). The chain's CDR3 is CASSPKTVNTEAFS. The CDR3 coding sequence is TGTGCCAGCAGTCCGAAGACAGTGAACACTGAAGCTTTCTCT.

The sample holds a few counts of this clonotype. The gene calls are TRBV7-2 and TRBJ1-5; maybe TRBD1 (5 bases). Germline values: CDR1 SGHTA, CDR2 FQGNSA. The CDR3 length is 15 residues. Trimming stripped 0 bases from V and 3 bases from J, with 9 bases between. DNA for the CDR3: TGTGCCAGCAGCTTAGCTCCAGGGAACAATCAGCCCCAGCATTTT. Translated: CASSLAPGNNQPQHF.

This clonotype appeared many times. The DNA of the CDR3 is TGTGCCAGCAGTTACGGGACCTACGAGCAGTACTTC. It yields the protein CASSYGTYEQYF. The chain joins TRBV6-6 to TRBJ2-7; D call uncertain. This CDR3 has 12 residues. V was trimmed by 2 bases and J by 2 bases, leaving 4 bases between them. CDR1 and CDR2 from the germline V gene are MNHNY and SVGAGI (reference sequence).

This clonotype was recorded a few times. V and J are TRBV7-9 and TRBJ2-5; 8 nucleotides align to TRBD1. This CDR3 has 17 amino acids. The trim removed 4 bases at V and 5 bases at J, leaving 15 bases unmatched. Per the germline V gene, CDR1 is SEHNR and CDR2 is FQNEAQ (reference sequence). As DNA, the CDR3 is TGTGCCAGCAGCTCTCGGACAGGGCGGTTTGTTGTCGAGACCCAGTACTTC. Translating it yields CASSSRTGRFVVETQYF.

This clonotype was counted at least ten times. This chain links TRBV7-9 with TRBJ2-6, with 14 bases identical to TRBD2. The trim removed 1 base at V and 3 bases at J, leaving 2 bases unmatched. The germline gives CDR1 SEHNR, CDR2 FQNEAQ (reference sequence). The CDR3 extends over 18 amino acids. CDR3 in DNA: TGTGCCAGCAGCTTAGGGGGACTAGCGGGAGTTGGGGCCAACGTCCTGACTTTC. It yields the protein CASSLGGLAGVGANVLTF.

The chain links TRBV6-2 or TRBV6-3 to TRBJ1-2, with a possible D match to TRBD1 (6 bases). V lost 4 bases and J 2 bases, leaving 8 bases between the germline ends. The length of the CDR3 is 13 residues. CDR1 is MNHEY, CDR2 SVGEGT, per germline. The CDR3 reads CASSWDTNYGYTF. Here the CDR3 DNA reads TGTGCCAGCAGTTGGGACACGAACTATGGCTACACCTTC.

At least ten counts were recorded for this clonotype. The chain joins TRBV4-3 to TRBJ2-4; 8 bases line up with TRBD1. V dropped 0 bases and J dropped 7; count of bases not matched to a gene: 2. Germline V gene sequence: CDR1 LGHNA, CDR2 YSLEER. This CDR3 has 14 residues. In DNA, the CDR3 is TGCGCCAGCAGCCAAGACCCAGGGGGCAACATTCAGTACTTC. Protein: CASSQDPGGNIQYF.

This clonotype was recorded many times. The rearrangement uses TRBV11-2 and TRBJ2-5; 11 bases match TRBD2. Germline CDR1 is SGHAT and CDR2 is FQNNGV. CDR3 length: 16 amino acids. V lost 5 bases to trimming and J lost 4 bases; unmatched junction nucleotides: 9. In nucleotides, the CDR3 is TGTGCCAGCAGCCGGATGCAACTAGCGGGAGTAGAGACCCAGTACTTC. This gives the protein CASSRMQLAGVETQYF. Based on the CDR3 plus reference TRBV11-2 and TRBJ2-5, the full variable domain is EAGVAQSPRYKIIEKRQSVAFWCNPISGHATLYWYQQILGQGPKLLIQFQNNGVVDDSQLPKDRFSAERLKGVDSTLKIQPAKLEDSAVYLCASSRMQLAGVETQYFGPGTRLLVL.

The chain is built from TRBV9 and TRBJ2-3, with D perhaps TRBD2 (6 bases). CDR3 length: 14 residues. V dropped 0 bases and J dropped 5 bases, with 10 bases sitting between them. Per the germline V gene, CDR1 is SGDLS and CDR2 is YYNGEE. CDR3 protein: CASSVVPAGDTQYF. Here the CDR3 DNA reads TGTGCCAGCAGCGTAGTCCCAGCGGGAGATACGCAGTATTTT.

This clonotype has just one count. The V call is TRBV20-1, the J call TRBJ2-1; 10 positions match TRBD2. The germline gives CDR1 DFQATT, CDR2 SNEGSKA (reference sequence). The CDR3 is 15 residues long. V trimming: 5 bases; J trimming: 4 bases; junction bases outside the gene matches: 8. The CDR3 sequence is CSAASSGLAYNEQFF. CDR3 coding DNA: TGCAGTGCTGCTTCGTCGGGACTAGCGTACAATGAGCAGTTCTTC.

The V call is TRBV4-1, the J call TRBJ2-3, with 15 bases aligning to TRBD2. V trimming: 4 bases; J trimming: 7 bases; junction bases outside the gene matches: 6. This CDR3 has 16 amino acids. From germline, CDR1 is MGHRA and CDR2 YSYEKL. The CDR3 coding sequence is TGCGCCAGCAGCCCGAGGACTAGCGGGGGGGCAAATACGCAGTATTTT. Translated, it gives CASSPRTSGGANTQYF.

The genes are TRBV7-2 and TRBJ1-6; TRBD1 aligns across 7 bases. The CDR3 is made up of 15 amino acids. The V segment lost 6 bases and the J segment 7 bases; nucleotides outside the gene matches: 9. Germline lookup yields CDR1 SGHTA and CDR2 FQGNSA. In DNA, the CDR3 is TGTGCCAGCAGTGCGGGACAGTCAGAAAATTCACCCCTCCACTTT. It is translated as CASSAGQSENSPLHF.

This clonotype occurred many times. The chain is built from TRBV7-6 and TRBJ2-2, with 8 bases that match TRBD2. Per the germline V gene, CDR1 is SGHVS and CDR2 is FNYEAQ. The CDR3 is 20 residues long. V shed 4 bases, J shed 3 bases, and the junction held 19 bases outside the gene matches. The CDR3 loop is CASSSLHPGVAGIDTGELFF. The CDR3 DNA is TGTGCCAGCAGCTCCCTACACCCCGGTGTAGCGGGAATCGACACCGGGGAGCTGTTTTTT.

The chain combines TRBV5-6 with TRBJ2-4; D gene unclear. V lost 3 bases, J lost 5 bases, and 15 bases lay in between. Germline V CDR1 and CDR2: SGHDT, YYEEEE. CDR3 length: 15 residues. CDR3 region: CASSSPRAGQNIQYF. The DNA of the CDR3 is TGTGCCAGCAGCTCCCCACGGGCTGGTCAAAACATTCAGTACTTC.

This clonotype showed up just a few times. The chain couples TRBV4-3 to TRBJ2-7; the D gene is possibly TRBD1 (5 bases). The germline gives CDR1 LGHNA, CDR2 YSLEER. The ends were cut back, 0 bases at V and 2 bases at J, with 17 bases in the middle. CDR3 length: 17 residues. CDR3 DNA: TGCGCCAGCAGCCAAGATTTTAGGGGCCCTACAGCCTACGAGCAGTACTTC. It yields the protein CASSQDFRGPTAYEQYF.

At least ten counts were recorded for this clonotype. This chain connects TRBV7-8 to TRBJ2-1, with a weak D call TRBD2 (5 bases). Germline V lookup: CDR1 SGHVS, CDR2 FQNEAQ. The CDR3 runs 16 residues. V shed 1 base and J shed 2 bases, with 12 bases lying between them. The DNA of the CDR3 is TGTGCCAGCAGCTTAGGTAGCGAATTTCCCTACAATGAGCAGTTCTTC. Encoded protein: CASSLGSEFPYNEQFF.